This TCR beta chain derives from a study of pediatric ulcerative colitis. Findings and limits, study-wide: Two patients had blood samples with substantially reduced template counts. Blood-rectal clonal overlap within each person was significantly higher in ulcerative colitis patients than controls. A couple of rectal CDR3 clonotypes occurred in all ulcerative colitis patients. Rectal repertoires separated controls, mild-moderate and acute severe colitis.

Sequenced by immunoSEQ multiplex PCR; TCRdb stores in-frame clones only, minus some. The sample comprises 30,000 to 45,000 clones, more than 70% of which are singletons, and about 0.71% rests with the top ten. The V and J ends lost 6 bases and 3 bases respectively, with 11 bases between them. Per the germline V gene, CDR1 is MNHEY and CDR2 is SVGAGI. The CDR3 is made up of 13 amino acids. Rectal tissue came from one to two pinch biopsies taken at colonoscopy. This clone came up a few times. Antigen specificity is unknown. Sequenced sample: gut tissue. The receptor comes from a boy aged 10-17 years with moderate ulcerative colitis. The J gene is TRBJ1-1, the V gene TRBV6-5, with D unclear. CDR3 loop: CASRQTGDTEAFF. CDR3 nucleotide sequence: TGTGCCAGCAGGCAAACCGGGGACACTGAAGCTTTCTTT.